This T cell receptor (beta chain) was sequenced for a study of control samples from healthy donors and cancer patients. From germline, CDR1 is MNHEY and CDR2 SVGAGI. The germline V and J ends were trimmed by 8 bases and 0 bases, with 12 bases remaining between them. The CDR3 sequence is 14 residues long. Some clones are missing from TCRdb's copy, which holds only in-frame ones; the method was immunoSEQ multiplex PCR. Of approximately 44,000 clones listed, 70% are singletons. The chain recombines TRBV6-5 with TRBJ2-3; D uncertain. What was sequenced was formalin-fixed, paraffin-embedded tissue. The source of this sequence is a male donor with melanoma. The CDR3 coding sequence is TGTGCCAGCTGGACGACCTTTAGCACAGATACGCAGTATTTT. It encodes CASWTTFSTDTQYF.